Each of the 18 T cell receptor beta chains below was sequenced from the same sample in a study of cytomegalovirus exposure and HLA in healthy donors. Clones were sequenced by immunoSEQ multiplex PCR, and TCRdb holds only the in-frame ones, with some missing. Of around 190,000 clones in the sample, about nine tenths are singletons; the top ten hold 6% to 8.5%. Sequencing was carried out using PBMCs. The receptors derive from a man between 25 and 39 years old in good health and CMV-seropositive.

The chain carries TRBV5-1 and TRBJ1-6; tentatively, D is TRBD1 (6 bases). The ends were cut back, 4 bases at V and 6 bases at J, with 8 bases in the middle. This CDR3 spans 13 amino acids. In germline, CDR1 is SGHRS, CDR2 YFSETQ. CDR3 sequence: CASSPDSNSPLHF. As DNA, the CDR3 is TGCGCCAGCAGCCCGGACAGTAATTCACCCCTCCACTTT.

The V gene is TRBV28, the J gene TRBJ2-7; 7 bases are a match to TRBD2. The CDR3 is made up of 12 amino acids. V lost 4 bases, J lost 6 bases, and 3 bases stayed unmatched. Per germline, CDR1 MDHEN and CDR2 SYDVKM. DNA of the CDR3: TGTGCCAGCAGTTCGGGACTACTCGAGCAGTACTTC. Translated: CASSSGLLEQYF.

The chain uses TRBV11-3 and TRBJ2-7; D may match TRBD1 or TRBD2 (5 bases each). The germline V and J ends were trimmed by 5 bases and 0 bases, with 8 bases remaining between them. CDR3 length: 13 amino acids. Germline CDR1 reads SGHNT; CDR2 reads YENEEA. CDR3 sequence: CASSPGTSYEQYF. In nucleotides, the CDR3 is TGTGCCAGCAGCCCAGGGACCTCCTACGAGCAGTACTTC.

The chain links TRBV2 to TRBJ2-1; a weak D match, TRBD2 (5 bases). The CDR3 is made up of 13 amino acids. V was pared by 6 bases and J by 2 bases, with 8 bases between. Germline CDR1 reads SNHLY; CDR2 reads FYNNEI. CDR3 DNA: TGTGCCAGCAGGGGAGAAGCCTACAATGAGCAGTTCTTC. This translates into CASRGEAYNEQFF.

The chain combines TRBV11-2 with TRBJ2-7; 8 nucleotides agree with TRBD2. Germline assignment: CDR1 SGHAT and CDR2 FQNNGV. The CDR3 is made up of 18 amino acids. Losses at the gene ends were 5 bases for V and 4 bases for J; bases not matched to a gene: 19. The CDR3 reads CASSPSVVLSGIAYEQYF. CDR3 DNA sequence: TGTGCCAGCAGCCCTAGCGTGGTTCTTAGCGGGATAGCTTACGAGCAGTACTTC.

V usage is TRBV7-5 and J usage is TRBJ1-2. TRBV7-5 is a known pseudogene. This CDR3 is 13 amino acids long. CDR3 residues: CARSPGHQEGYTF. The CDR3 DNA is TGTGCCAGAAGCCCCGGCCACCAGGAGGGCTACACCTTC.

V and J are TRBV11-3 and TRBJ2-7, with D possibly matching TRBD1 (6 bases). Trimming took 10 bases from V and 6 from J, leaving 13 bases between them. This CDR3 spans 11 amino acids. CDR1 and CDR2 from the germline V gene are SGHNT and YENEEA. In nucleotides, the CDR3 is TGTGCCACACGAGGGGGTGGCGAGCAGTACTTC. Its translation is CATRGGGEQYF.

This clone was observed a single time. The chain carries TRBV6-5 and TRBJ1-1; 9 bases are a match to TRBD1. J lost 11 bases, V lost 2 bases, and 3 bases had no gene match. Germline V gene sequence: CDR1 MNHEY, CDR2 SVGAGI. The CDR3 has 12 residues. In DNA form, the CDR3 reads TGTGCCAGCAGTTACGGGACAGGGAGGGCTTTCTTT. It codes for CASSYGTGRAFF.

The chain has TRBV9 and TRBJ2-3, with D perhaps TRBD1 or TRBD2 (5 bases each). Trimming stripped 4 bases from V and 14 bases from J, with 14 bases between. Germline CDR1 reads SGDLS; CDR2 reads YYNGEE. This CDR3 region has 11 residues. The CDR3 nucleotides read TGTGCCAGCAGCCCGGGACCGAGCCTGTATTTT. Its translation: CASSPGPSLYF.

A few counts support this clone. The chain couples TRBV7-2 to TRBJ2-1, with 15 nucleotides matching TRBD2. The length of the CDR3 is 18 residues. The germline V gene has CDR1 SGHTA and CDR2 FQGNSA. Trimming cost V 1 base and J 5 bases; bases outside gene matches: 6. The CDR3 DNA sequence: TGTGCCAGCAGCTTAGGGACTAGCGGGGGGGCCATTGACAATGAGCAGTTCTTC. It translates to CASSLGTSGGAIDNEQFF.

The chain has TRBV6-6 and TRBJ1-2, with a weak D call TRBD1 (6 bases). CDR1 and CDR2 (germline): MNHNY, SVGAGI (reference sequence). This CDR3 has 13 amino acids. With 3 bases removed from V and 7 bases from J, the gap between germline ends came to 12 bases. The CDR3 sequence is CASSYLETGGYTF. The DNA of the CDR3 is TGTGCCAGCAGTTATCTGGAGACAGGTGGCTACACCTTC.

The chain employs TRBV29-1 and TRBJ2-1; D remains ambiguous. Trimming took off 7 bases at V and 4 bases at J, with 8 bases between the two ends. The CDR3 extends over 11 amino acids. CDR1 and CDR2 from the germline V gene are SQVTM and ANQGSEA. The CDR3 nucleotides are TGCAGCGGAGGATCTTACAATGAGCAGTTCTTC. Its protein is CSGGSYNEQFF.

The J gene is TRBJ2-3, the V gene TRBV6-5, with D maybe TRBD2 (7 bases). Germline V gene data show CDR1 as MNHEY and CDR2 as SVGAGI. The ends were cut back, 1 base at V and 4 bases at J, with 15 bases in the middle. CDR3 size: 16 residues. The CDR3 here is CASSYFGGALPDTQYF. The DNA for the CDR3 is TGTGCCAGCAGTTACTTTGGGGGGGCACTCCCAGATACGCAGTATTTT.

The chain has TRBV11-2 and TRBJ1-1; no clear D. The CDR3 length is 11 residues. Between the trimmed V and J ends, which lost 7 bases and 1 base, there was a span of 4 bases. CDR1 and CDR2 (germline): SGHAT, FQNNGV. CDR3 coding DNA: TGTGCCAGCATAGGGAACACTGAAGCTTTCTTT. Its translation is CASIGNTEAFF.

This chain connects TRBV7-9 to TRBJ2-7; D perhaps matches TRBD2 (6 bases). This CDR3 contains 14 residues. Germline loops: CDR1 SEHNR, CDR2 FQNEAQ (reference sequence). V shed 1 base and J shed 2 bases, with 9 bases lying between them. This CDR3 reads CASSLGGDTYEQYF. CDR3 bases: TGTGCCAGCAGCTTAGGCGGGGATACCTACGAGCAGTACTTC. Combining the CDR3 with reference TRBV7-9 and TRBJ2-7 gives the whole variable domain DTGVSQNPRHKITKRGQNVTFRCDPISEHNRLYWYRQTLGQGPEFLTYFQNEAQLEKSRLLSDRFSAERPKGSFSTLEIQRTEQGDSAMYLCASSLGGDTYEQYFGPGTRLTVT.

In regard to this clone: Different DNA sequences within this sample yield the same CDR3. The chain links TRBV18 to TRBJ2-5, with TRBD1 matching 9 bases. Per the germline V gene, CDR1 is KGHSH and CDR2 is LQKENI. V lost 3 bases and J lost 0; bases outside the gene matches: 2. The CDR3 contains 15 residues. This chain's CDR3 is CASSPGQGYQETQYF. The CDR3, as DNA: TGTGCCAGCTCACCTGGACAGGGGTACCAAGAGACCCAGTACTTC.

The CDR3 DNA is TGTGCCAGTAGTATTCAGACTAGTAGCAATGAGCAGTTCTTC. It encodes CASSIQTSSNEQFF. The chain recombines TRBV19 with TRBJ2-1, with a tentative D call TRBD2 (6 bases). The V end lost 3 bases, the J end lost 6 bases, and 12 bases lay between the germline ends. This CDR3 region has 14 residues. CDR1 and CDR2 from the germline V gene are LNHDA and SQIVND (reference sequence).

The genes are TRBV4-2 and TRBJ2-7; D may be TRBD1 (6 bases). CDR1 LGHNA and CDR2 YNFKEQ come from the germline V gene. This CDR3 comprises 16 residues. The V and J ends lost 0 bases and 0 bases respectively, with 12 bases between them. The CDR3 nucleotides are TGTGCCAGCAGCCAAGACGGGACACGCGTCTCCTACGAGCAGTACTTC. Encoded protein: CASSQDGTRVSYEQYF.